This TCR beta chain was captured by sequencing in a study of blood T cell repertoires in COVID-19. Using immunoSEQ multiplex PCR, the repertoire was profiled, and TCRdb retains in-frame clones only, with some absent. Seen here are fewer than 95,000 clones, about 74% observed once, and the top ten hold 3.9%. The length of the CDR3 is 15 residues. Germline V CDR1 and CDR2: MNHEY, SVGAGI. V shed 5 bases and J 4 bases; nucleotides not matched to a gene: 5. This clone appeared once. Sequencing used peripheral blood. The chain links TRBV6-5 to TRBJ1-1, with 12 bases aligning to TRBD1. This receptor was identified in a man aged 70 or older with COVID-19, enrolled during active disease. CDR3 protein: CASSKGQGAVTEAFF. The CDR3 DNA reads TGTGCCAGCAGTAAGGGACAGGGGGCAGTCACTGAAGCTTTCTTT.